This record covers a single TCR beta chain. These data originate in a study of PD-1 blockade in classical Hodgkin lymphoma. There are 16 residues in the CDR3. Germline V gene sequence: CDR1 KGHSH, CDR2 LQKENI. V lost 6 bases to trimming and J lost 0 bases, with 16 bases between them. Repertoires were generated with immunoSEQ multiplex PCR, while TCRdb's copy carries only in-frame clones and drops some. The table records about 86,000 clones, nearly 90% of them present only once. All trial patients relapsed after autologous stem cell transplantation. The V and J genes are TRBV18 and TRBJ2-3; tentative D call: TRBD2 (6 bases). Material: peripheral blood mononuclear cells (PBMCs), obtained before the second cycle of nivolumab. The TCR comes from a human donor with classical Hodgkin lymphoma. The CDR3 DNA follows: TGTGCCAGCTCGCAACCCTCGGGAGCCAGCACAGATACGCAGTATTTT. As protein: CASSQPSGASTDTQYF.